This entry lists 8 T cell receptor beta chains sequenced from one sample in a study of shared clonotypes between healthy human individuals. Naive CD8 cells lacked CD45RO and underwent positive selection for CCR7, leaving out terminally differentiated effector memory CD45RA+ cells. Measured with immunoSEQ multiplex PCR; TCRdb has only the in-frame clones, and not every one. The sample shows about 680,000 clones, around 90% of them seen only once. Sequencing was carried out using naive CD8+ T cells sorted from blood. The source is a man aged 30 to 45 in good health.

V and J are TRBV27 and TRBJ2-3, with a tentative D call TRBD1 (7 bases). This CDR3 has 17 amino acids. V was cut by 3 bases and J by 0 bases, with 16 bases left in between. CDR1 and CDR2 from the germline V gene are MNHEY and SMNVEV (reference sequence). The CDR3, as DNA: TGTGCCAGCAGTTTCAGACAGGGACTGTCTAGCACAGATACGCAGTATTTT. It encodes CASSFRQGLSSTDTQYF.

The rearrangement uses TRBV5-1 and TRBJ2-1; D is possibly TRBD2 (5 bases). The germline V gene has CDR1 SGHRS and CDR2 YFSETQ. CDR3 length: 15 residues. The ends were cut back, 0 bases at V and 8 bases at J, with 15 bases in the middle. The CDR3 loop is CASSLVVGESDEQFF. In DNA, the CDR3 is TGCGCCAGCAGCTTGGTTGTGGGAGAGTCGGATGAGCAGTTCTTC.

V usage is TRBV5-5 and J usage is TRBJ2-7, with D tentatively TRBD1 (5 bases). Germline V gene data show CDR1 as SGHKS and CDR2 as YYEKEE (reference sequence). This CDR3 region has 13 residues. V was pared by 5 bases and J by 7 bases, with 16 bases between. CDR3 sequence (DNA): TGTGCCAGCAGACAGGAGTCGCTCGTTGAGCAGTACTTC. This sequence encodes CASRQESLVEQYF.

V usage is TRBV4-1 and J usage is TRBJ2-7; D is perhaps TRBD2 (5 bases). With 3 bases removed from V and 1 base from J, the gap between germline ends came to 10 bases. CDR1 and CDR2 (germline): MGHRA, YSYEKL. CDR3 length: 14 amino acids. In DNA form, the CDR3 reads TGCGCCAGCAGCCATAGCGTCGGTTCCTACGAGCAGTACTTC. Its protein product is CASSHSVGSYEQYF.

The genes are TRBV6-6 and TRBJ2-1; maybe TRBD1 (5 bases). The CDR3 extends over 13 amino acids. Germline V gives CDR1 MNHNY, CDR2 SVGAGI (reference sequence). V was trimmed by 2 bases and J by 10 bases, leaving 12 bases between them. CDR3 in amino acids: CASSYGRAQEQFF. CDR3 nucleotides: TGTGCCAGCAGTTACGGCAGGGCCCAGGAGCAGTTCTTC.

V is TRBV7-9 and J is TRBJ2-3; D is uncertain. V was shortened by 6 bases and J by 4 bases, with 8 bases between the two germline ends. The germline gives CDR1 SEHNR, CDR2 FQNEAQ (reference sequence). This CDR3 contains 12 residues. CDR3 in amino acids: CASRGVADTQYF. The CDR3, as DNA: TGTGCCAGCAGAGGCGTGGCAGATACGCAGTATTTT.

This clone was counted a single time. The CDR3 nucleotides read TGTGCCAGCAGTTTAGGACTAGAACTTTACTTC. Residues: CASSLGLELYF. The gene calls are TRBV27 and TRBJ2-5; 7 bases align to TRBD2. The CDR3 is made up of 11 amino acids. Germline values: CDR1 MNHEY, CDR2 SMNVEV (reference sequence). V lost 2 bases, J lost 14 bases, and 5 bases stayed unmatched.

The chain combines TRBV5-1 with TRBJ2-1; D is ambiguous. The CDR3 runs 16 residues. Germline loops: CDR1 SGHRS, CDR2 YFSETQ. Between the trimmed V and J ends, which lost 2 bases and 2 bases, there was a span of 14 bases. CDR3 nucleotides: TGCGCCAGCAGCTTCTCCCGAGCCCCTCCCTACAATGAGCAGTTCTTC. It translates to CASSFSRAPPYNEQFF. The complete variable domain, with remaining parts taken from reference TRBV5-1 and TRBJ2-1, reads KAGVTQTPRYLIKTRGQQVTLSCSPISGHRSVSWYQQTPGQGLQFLFEYFSETQRNKGNFPGRFSGRQFSNSRSEMNVSTLELGDSALYLCASSFSRAPPYNEQFFGPGTRLTVL.